This T cell receptor beta chain stems from a study of beta chain features in type 1 diabetes. In this sample, this clone turned up a few times. Its specificity is not known. The CDR3 length is 12 residues. J lost 8 bases, V lost 5 bases, and 3 bases had no gene match. Germline CDR1 is MNHNY and CDR2 is SVGAGI (reference sequence). All of the isolated RNA was reverse transcribed, so expressed TCRB transcripts were sequenced. TCRdb keeps only in-frame clones here, not all; method: immunoSEQ multiplex PCR. The profile shows 25,000 to 30,000 clones, roughly 56% of them singletons. Study-level findings and limits: TCRB repertoires of naive, central memory and Treg cells appeared more similar among patients than among healthy donors. Researchers report that Type 1 diabetes patients had moderately but significantly shorter TCRB CDR3s across all four CD4+ subsets.

This TCR came from a woman between 18 and 30 years old with type 1 diabetes. The chain employs TRBV6-6 and TRBJ1-2, with 9 bases matching TRBD1. Sequencing was performed on Tregs from blood. CDR3 DNA: TGTGCCAGCAGTACAGGGGGCGCGGGCTACACCTTC. It is translated as CASSTGGAGYTF.